The following is a T cell receptor beta chain sequence with its context. Its target is unknown. After extraction with the RNeasy kit, roughly 0.5 to 1 ug of the RNA was reverse transcribed using random hexamers. Across 54 Vbeta and 13 Jbeta, TCR beta CDR3 was amplified with immunoSEQ multiplex PCR. TCRdb fed the immunoSEQ multiplex PCR reads into MiXCR, producing one record per CDR3 protein. Of just under 150,000 distinct CDR3 sequences in the sample, approximately 93% were seen once. The CD8+ and CD4+ T cells were negatively isolated, with the TEMRA cells enriched by FACS. These data belong to a study of CD8 T cells in Susac syndrome. In germline, CDR1 is MNHNS, CDR2 SASEGT. The V end lost 7 bases, the J end lost 5 bases, and 11 bases lay between the germline ends. The CDR3 has 12 amino acids. Study-level results: The study acknowledged a relatively small number of individuals in its TCR sequencing and HLA analysis.

The sample consisted of CD4+ T cells from PBMCs. The rearrangement links TRBV6-1 to TRBJ1-2, with unresolved D. The source of this sequence is a human donor in good health. The CDR3 loop reads CASIVGRYGYTF. The CDR3 DNA reads TGTGCCAGCATAGTAGGCCGGTATGGCTACACCTTC.